The rows below give T cell receptor beta chains drawn from one sample of a study of blood T cell repertoires in COVID-19. TCRdb's copy holds only in-frame clones and misses some; the assay was immunoSEQ multiplex PCR. The table lists roughly 280,000 clones, 75% to 90% of them singletons. Sequenced sample: PBMCs or T cells enriched from blood (not recorded which). These receptors were obtained from a woman in her thirties with acute COVID-19. Both conserved end residues are part of each CDR3.

v_gene	j_gene	CDR3aa
TRBV28	TRBJ2-3	CASSLAGGLRDTQYF
TRBV5-4	TRBJ2-7	CASSSDSLGVYEQYF
TRBV5-4	TRBJ1-1	CLTGGVNTEAFF
TRBV19	TRBJ1-5	CASSGTGGPQPQHF
TRBV28	TRBJ1-3	CASSGQNSGNTIYF
TRBV28	TRBJ2-7	CASSREGASYEQYF
TRBV27	TRBJ1-1	CASSFLQGATEAFF
TRBV3-1/TRBV3-2	TRBJ2-1	CASSQVALGVPYNEQFF
TRBV29-1	TRBJ1-1	CSVEHPKGDSLNTEAFF
TRBV11-2	TRBJ2-2	CASSLALTGELFF
TRBV4-2	TRBJ2-3	CASSQGSVSGILTDTQYF
TRBV19	TRBJ1-1	CASSPGGSAEAFF
TRBV9	TRBJ2-1	CASSRSGTPPNEQFF
TRBV6-5	TRBJ2-7	CASSFGTSMEQYF
TRBV19	TRBJ1-5	CASRGTGASNQPQHF
TRBV7-2	TRBJ2-3	CASSSPSREGQSQYF
TRBV6-5	TRBJ2-7	CASAPREPLGEQYF
TRBV7-3	TRBJ2-3	CASSSLAGGADTQYF